Detailed here is one TCR beta chain. Its antigen remains unidentified. The data were taken from a study of T cell responses to AZD1222 COVID-19 vaccine. Study-level background: Pooled together were second doses at about 4 or about 12 weeks. Study-wide points: Recipients of AZD1222 seropositive at baseline numbered only five or six. Of spike-specific TCRs, nearly half reportedly target regions left unmutated in variants.

Produced via immunoSEQ multiplex PCR; TCRdb's table is partial and in-frame only. Of some 96,000 clones listed, about nine tenths were seen once; the top ten hold about 2.2%. This sequence was found in an adult in good health. The sample here was peripheral blood, taken on day 0 of AZD1222 vaccination.

The CDR3 DNA reads TGTGCCAGCAGAGACAGGGCCGCAGATACGCAGTATTTT. Translated: CASRDRAADTQYF. The chain carries TRBV11-1 and TRBJ2-3, with 7 bases lining up with TRBD1. From germline, CDR1 is SGHAT and CDR2 FQDESV (reference sequence). Trimming at V came to 6 bases and at J to 4 bases, leaving 4 bases not matched to a gene. There are 13 residues in the CDR3.